Listed below are T cell receptor beta chains from one sample, sequenced in a study of cytomegalovirus exposure and HLA in healthy donors. Profiling relied on immunoSEQ multiplex PCR, and the TCRdb table lists in-frame clones only, not all of them. The sample includes 250,000 to 400,000 clones, around 90% of them seen just once. Input material: PBMCs. The receptors stem from a man aged 25 to 40 in good health and CMV-seronegative. The CDR3 runs from the conserved cysteine through the conserved F or W.

j_call v_call cdr3_aa
TRBJ1-5 TRBV5-5 CASSLGGTGNQPQHF
TRBJ2-1 TRBV5-1 CASSSPGQQTPLAYYEQFF
TRBJ1-1 TRBV10-3 CAIRPQGLTEAFF
TRBJ2-1 TRBV29-1 CSVHGGQGTPVSYNEQFF
TRBJ1-1 TRBV29-1 CSVEQANTEAFF
TRBJ2-1 TRBV14 CASSQTGQIRTPNEQFF
TRBJ2-3 TRBV5-4 CASSFTASPVNTQYF
TRBJ2-7 TRBV2 CASSGTGQVSSYEQYF
TRBJ1-1 TRBV5-1 CASSQWPGYTEAFF
TRBJ1-5 TRBV6-5 CASRKGRGNQPQHF
TRBJ2-5 TRBV6-1 CASSEGQGGLQTQYF
TRBJ1-1 TRBV6-5 CASSYSSQGTNTEAFF
TRBJ2-3 TRBV4-3 CASSRATASTDTQYF
TRBJ2-1 TRBV7-8 CASSLYSVPGGANEQFF
TRBJ2-5 TRBV11-1 CASSLAWTSSQETQYF
TRBJ1-2 TRBV5-1 CASSLGQAFDYGYTF
TRBJ1-1 TRBV18 CASSQTRALGTEAFF
TRBJ2-5 TRBV7-9 CASRSSRLADQETQYF
TRBJ2-4 TRBV5-1 CASSHSGTSGGTAKNIQYF
TRBJ1-1 TRBV4-3 CASSQAGVKGEAFF
TRBJ2-4 TRBV7-8 CASSPGGRSNYIQYF
TRBJ1-2 TRBV13 CASSKDRGLYGYTF
TRBJ2-3 TRBV9 CASSARGTMRVGEYF
TRBJ2-3 TRBV27 CASSLGGLAGGFNTDTQYF
TRBJ2-2 TRBV2 CASGLAGASRTGELFF
TRBJ1-1 TRBV10-2 CASHGTGFTEAFF
TRBJ2-7 TRBV19 CASSPPGSLQQYF
TRBJ2-7 TRBV21-1 CASSKTLWGTGFDEQYF
TRBJ2-3 TRBV7-9 CASSSPLDREDLFTDTQYF
TRBJ1-1 TRBV19 CASSPAAGGRRNTEAFF
TRBJ2-3 TRBV6-4 CASSASRGSTDTQYF
TRBJ1-2 TRBV18 CASSPSREVYGYTF
TRBJ1-2 TRBV6-4 CASSPDRENYGYTF
TRBJ2-7 TRBV5-1 CASSLGRSSYEQYF
TRBJ2-6 TRBV10-2 CASRFTRAQSGANVLTF
TRBJ2-5 TRBV7-8 CASSYPAGPVETQYF
TRBJ2-6 TRBV18 CASSPPPSRANVLTF
TRBJ1-2 TRBV11-2 CASSFGDRGRAGYTF
TRBJ2-5 TRBV30 CAWSVTRGQETQYF
TRBJ2-2 TRBV2 CATNAGQGRLSTGELFF
TRBJ1-3 TRBV5-3 CARSLGQGPAKVGDTIYF
TRBJ2-3 TRBV4-3 CASSQVSSGDTQYF
TRBJ2-7 TRBV6-6 CASTHGEGGSKYEQYF
TRBJ2-2 TRBV4-3 CASSRDSSTGGELFF
TRBJ1-2 TRBV6-1 CASSEESANYGYTF
TRBJ1-1 TRBV6-5 CASSQVLGGETEAFF
TRBJ2-7 TRBV6-5 CASSYSRIYEQYF
TRBJ2-3 TRBV19 CASSINFRDRGSDF
TRBJ1-5 TRBV7-8 CASSFSGANQPQHF
TRBJ1-2 TRBV11-2 CASSLGERSYGYTF
TRBJ1-1 TRBV5-1 CASSLRVETAEAFF
TRBJ2-7 TRBV15 CATSNPRGGSLSYEQYF
TRBJ1-1 TRBV2 CASRGVRMNTEAFF
TRBJ1-1 TRBV29-1 CSVAGTSTGPTEAFF
TRBJ2-1 TRBV20-1 CSARPRNEQFF
TRBJ1-4 TRBV6-1 CASSEWGDNEKLFF
TRBJ2-5 TRBV7-2 CASSLGKRTGPQAETQYF
TRBJ1-6 TRBV6-4 CASSDLGSYNSPLHF
TRBJ2-2 TRBV5-4 CASSTPGTTLTGELFF